This T cell receptor beta chain is drawn from a study of blood T cells in healthy people across ages. The second PCR ran about 7 to 12 cycles with a sample-barcoded 5' primer and J-beta primers. TCRdb re-derived calls from the 5' RACE reads in MiXCR, one entry per CDR3 protein. In the table there are about 680,000 distinct CDR3 sequences, over 45% of which are singletons. From germline, CDR1 is MNHNY and CDR2 SVGAGI (reference sequence). CDR3 length equals 14 residues. V gave up 2 bases and J gave up 11 bases, with 15 bases separating them. The receptor was derived from a woman aged 60-70 years in good health. The rearrangement joins TRBV6-6 to TRBJ2-2; D not certain. Material: blood. The CDR3 is CASSYTVSSLELFF. DNA of the CDR3: TGTGCCAGCAGTTACACCGTTAGCAGTTTAGAGCTGTTTTTT.